There are many counts of the clone carrying this T cell receptor beta chain. Its antigen is undetermined. The data were taken from a study of post-analysis software for immune sequencing data. Overall study context: Patients had relapsing-remitting, secondary progressive or progressive-relapsing multiple sclerosis; some lacked subtype. General study points: Comparison of patients with controls showed four or five TRBV segments more frequent in patients, TRBV5-6, TRBV5-1 and TRBV20-1 among them.

Included in the TCR beta cDNA libraries were unique molecular identifiers. TCRdb used MiXCR to reprocess the PCR reads, holding one entry per CDR3 protein. The sample holds about 150,000 distinct CDR3 sequences, roughly 31% seen once. Per the germline V gene, CDR1 is DFQATT and CDR2 is SNEGSKA (reference sequence). The CDR3 totals 11 residues. The source of this sequence is a girl aged 5-17 years with multiple sclerosis. Sequenced sample: blood. The chain uses TRBV20-1 and TRBJ2-1; no clear D gene. The CDR3 here is CSEARYNEQFF. For the CDR3, the DNA is TGCAGCGAAGCCAGATACAATGAGCAGTTCTTC.